This T cell receptor (beta chain) comes out of a study of CD8+ T cells in alopecia areata. The CDR3 has 15 residues. With 4 bases removed from V and 0 bases from J, the gap between germline ends came to 11 bases. Germline-derived CDR1 and CDR2 are MGHRA and YSYEKL. Sequencing relied on a cDNA template that was reverse transcribed from extracted RNA. TCRdb's table, derived via immunoSEQ multiplex PCR, lists solely in-frame clones and lacks some. The sample carries a few thousand clones, less than 75% recorded once. Sample: skin. This sequence was found in a human donor in good health. The V and J genes are TRBV4-1 and TRBJ2-3; the D is unclear. The CDR3, as DNA: TGCGCCAGCAGCCCTTGGGGATATAGCACAGATACGCAGTATTTT. Translation gives CASSPWGYSTDTQYF.